The 10 T cell receptor beta chains given below trace back to one sample, sequenced in a study of shared clonotypes between healthy human individuals. The repertoire was sequenced with immunoSEQ multiplex PCR; TCRdb's copy has only in-frame clones and lacks some. The repertoire holds about 2.3 million clones, with around 90% as singletons. The specimen sequenced was naive CD4+ T cells from PBMCs. The subset was: CD45RA+ positively selected. These receptors came from a man aged 18 to 30 in good health. Some clones in this sample may be carry-over from other donors' samples.

This chain uses TRBV11-2 with TRBJ2-7; no clear D. The V gene's germline CDR1 is SGHAT and CDR2 FQNNGV. V was shortened by 2 bases and J by 6 bases, with 11 bases between the two germline ends. The CDR3 covers 13 residues. In nucleotides, the CDR3 is TGTGCCAGCAGCTTATCTGGGGTCCGCGAGCAGTACTTC. It translates to CASSLSGVREQYF.

V and J are TRBV28 and TRBJ2-7; 8 bases line up with TRBD1. From germline, CDR1 is MDHEN and CDR2 SYDVKM. This CDR3 has 15 residues. The V segment lost 7 bases and the J segment 6 bases; nucleotides outside the gene matches: 14. The CDR3 DNA follows: TGTGCCAGCACCCTATCGGACAGGGTTCCACCCGAGCAGTACTTC. Protein product: CASTLSDRVPPEQYF.

The chain recombines TRBV10-3 with TRBJ1-2; 9 bases are a match to TRBD1. Per germline, CDR1 ENHRY and CDR2 SYGVKD. This CDR3 contains 14 residues. V lost 4 bases, J lost 7 bases, and 7 bases stayed unmatched. The CDR3 coding sequence is TGTGCCATCAGTGGGGGACAGGGTGTTCTTGGCTACACCTTC. The encoded protein is CAISGGQGVLGYTF.

The genes are TRBV27 and TRBJ2-1; D is unclear. V lost 10 bases and J 2 bases, leaving 9 bases between the germline ends. Germline loops: CDR1 MNHEY, CDR2 SMNVEV (reference sequence). The CDR3 has 12 residues. In nucleotides, the CDR3 is TGTGCCACCCAGTCTACCTACAATGAGCAGTTCTTC. Translation gives CATQSTYNEQFF.

The V call is TRBV15, the J call TRBJ2-4; TRBD1 or TRBD2 may be the D gene (5 bases each). Germline V lookup: CDR1 LNHNV, CDR2 YYDKDF (reference sequence). This CDR3 contains 17 residues. The V end was cut by 5 bases, the J end by 0 bases, with 17 bases between. The CDR3 region is CATSLDIRGRAKNIQYF. The CDR3 nucleotides are TGTGCCACCAGCCTCGACATTAGGGGACGAGCCAAAAACATTCAGTACTTC.

The chain links TRBV12-2 to TRBJ2-2; the table's D gene call, TRBD2, was not cross checked with the DNA. TRBV12-2 is classified as a pseudogene. CDR3 length equals 18 residues. The CDR3 DNA is TGTGCAAGTCGCTCCACGGGACTAGCGGGAGAGGGCACCGGGGAGCTGTTTTTT. Encoded protein: CASRSTGLAGEGTGELFF.

This clone occurred once. The V gene is TRBV9, the J gene TRBJ2-1; no firm D call. Germline V gene sequence: CDR1 SGDLS, CDR2 YYNGEE. Trimming shortened V by 4 bases and J by 0 bases, and 11 bases separated the two germline ends. CDR3 size: 15 residues. For the CDR3, the DNA is TGTGCCAGCAGCCCCAGTCCGAGCTCCTACAATGAGCAGTTCTTC. Translated, it gives CASSPSPSSYNEQFF.

Notes on this clone: The same CDR3 is also encoded by other DNA sequences in this sample. The chain's CDR3 is CASSSPGGYEQYF. CDR3 coding DNA: TGTGCCAGCAGTTCCCCGGGGGGATACGAGCAGTACTTC. The chain joins TRBV28 to TRBJ2-7; TRBD2 agrees at 7 bases. From germline, CDR1 is MDHEN and CDR2 SYDVKM. This CDR3 has 13 amino acids. Trimming at V came to 4 bases and at J to 4 bases, leaving 4 bases not matched to a gene.

This chain connects TRBV16 to TRBJ2-7; 8 nucleotides line up with TRBD1. CDR1 KGHSY and CDR2 FQNENV come from the germline V gene. The trim removed 0 bases at V and 2 bases at J, leaving 0 bases unmatched. CDR3 size: 14 residues. The CDR3 DNA is TGTGCCAGCAGCCAATCGACAGGGGCCTACGAGCAGTACTTC. The encoded protein is CASSQSTGAYEQYF.

This rearrangement joins TRBV5-1 to TRBJ1-2; possibly TRBD1 for D (6 bases). Trimming stripped 1 base from V and 4 bases from J, with 14 bases between. The V gene's germline CDR1 is SGHRS and CDR2 YFSETQ. This CDR3 is built from 15 residues. The CDR3 here is CASSLTGWSGYGYTF. The DNA of the CDR3 is TGCGCCAGCAGCTTGACAGGGTGGTCGGGCTATGGCTACACCTTC.